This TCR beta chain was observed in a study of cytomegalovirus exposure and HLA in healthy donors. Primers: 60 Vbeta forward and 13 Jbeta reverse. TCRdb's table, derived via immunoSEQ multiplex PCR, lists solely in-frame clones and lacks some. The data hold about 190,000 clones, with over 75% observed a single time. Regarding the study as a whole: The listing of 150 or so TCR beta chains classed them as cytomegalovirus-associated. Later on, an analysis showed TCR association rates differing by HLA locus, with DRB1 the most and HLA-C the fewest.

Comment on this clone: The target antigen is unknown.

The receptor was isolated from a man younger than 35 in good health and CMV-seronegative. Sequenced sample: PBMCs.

CDR3 coding DNA: TGTGCCAGCAGCCAGGTTGAGGGGCTAGCGGGAGGAACTGAGCAGTTCTTC. Residues: CASSQVEGLAGGTEQFF. The V and J genes are TRBV4-2 and TRBJ2-1; 11 nucleotides agree with TRBD2. Losses at the gene ends were 3 bases for V and 9 bases for J; bases not matched to a gene: 13. This CDR3 has 17 residues. Germline CDR1 LGHNA, CDR2 YNFKEQ.